The rows below give T cell receptor beta chains drawn from one sample of a study of shared clonotypes between healthy human individuals. Clones were read by immunoSEQ multiplex PCR, and TCRdb kept only the in-frame ones, dropping some. The data contain roughly 550,000 clones, 95% to 96% of them seen just once; the ten biggest clones take up around 0.097%. The sample taken for sequencing was naive CD8+ T cells sorted from blood. Every receptor here comes from a woman in her thirties in good health. Each CDR3 is given with its conserved first and last residue. D genes are given only for firm matches. Size is omitted from some rows. Given values are once, few, many or a class for expanded clones.

V gene: TRBV7-9; D gene: TRBD1; clone size: .; J gene: TRBJ1-1; CDR3 DNA: TGTGCCAGCAGCTACGACAGGGGTCGGGACACTGAAGCTTTCTTT; CDR3 protein: CASSYDRGRDTEAFF
V gene: TRBV2; D gene: .; clone size: .; J gene: TRBJ2-2; CDR3 DNA: TGTGCCAGCAGTGACAGGGGCGGCACCGGGGAGCTGTTTTTT; CDR3 protein: CASSDRGGTGELFF
V gene: TRBV11-2; D gene: .; clone size: .; J gene: TRBJ1-2; CDR3 DNA: TGTGCCAGCAGCTTAGGTGGGAGCTATGGCTACACCTTC; CDR3 protein: CASSLGGSYGYTF
V gene: TRBV27; D gene: .; clone size: .; J gene: TRBJ2-7; CDR3 DNA: TGTGCCAGCAGTTTAGGGTTTGCCTACGAGCAGTACTTC; CDR3 protein: CASSLGFAYEQYF
V gene: TRBV25-1; D gene: .; clone size: once; J gene: TRBJ2-7; CDR3 DNA: TGTGCCAGCAGTTCAGGGACCGAGCAGTACTTC; CDR3 protein: CASSSGTEQYF
V gene: TRBV9; D gene: .; clone size: .; J gene: TRBJ2-6; CDR3 DNA: TGTGCCAGCAGCGCCGAACGAATGGCCGGGGCCAACGTCCTGACTTTC; CDR3 protein: CASSAERMAGANVLTF
V gene: TRBV7-8; D gene: TRBD2; clone size: .; J gene: TRBJ2-7; CDR3 DNA: TGTGCCAGCAGCGGCCCGACTAGCGGGAGGGTCTCGGGGATGTACGAGCAGTACTTC; CDR3 protein: CASSGPTSGRVSGMYEQYF
V gene: TRBV27; D gene: .; clone size: once; J gene: TRBJ2-1; CDR3 DNA: TGTGCCAGTGAGGACTGGGTCTTAGGTGAGCAGTTCTTC; CDR3 protein: CASEDWVLGEQFF
V gene: TRBV11-2; D gene: .; clone size: .; J gene: TRBJ2-3; CDR3 DNA: TGTGCCAGCAGCTTAGAGGGTAGGGGCACAGATACGCAGTATTTT; CDR3 protein: CASSLEGRGTDTQYF
V gene: TRBV30; D gene: .; clone size: .; J gene: TRBJ2-7; CDR3 DNA: TGTGCGGCTCCTGCTGGGGGTAGGTACGAGCAGTACTTC; CDR3 protein: CAAPAGGRYEQYF
V gene: TRBV4-1; D gene: .; clone size: .; J gene: TRBJ1-5; CDR3 DNA: TGCGCCAGCAGCCAGGGTAGCAATCAGCCCCAGCATTTT; CDR3 protein: CASSQGSNQPQHF
V gene: TRBV14; D gene: .; clone size: .; J gene: TRBJ2-2; CDR3 DNA: TGTGCCAGCAGCCACTCGAACACCGGGGAGCTGTTTTTT; CDR3 protein: CASSHSNTGELFF
V gene: TRBV6-1; D gene: .; clone size: .; J gene: TRBJ1-1; CDR3 DNA: TGTGCCAGCAGAGAAAGGTATGGGAGAAACACTGAAGCTTTCTTT; CDR3 protein: CASRERYGRNTEAFF
V gene: TRBV13; D gene: .; clone size: .; J gene: TRBJ2-2; CDR3 DNA: TGTGCCAGCAGCTTATCTGGCCTAGCCGTTGGGGCCGGGGAGCTGTTTTTT; CDR3 protein: CASSLSGLAVGAGELFF
V gene: TRBV11-2; D gene: .; clone size: .; J gene: TRBJ2-2; CDR3 DNA: TGTGCCAGCAGCTTAGTAGTAGGAATCGCCGGGGAGCTGTTTTTT; CDR3 protein: CASSLVVGIAGELFF
V gene: TRBV28; D gene: TRBD2; clone size: .; J gene: TRBJ2-7; CDR3 DNA: TGTGCCAGCACCGTAGCGGGAGATTTCTACGAGCAGTACTTC; CDR3 protein: CASTVAGDFYEQYF
V gene: TRBV19; D gene: .; clone size: .; J gene: TRBJ2-5; CDR3 DNA: TGTGCCAGTACCAACTTTCCGGGACCCCAAGAGACCCAGTACTTC; CDR3 protein: CASTNFPGPQETQYF
V gene: TRBV28; D gene: .; clone size: .; J gene: TRBJ2-7; CDR3 DNA: TGTGCCAGCAGTAGGGACTACGAGCAGTACTTC; CDR3 protein: CASSRDYEQYF
V gene: TRBV14; D gene: TRBD2; clone size: .; J gene: TRBJ2-1; CDR3 DNA: TGTGCCAGCAGCCAGGGACTAGCGGGAGCCTGGTTCAATGAGCAGTTCTTC; CDR3 protein: CASSQGLAGAWFNEQFF
V gene: TRBV6-1; D gene: TRBD1; clone size: .; J gene: TRBJ2-6; CDR3 DNA: TGTGCCAGCAGTGAAGGACAGGGACCGTCTGGGGCCAACGTCCTGACTTTC; CDR3 protein: CASSEGQGPSGANVLTF
V gene: TRBV9; D gene: .; clone size: .; J gene: TRBJ2-7; CDR3 DNA: TGTGCCAGCAGCGTAGGTGGCGTCGCCTACGAGCAGTACTTC; CDR3 protein: CASSVGGVAYEQYF
V gene: TRBV9; D gene: TRBD1; clone size: .; J gene: TRBJ2-2; CDR3 DNA: TGTGCCAGCAGCGCCGCTGGACAGGGGAACACCGGGGAGCTGTTTTTT; CDR3 protein: CASSAAGQGNTGELFF
V gene: TRBV14; D gene: .; clone size: .; J gene: TRBJ1-3; CDR3 DNA: TGTGCCAGCAGCCCGCAGGGACACACCATATATTTT; CDR3 protein: CASSPQGHTIYF
V gene: TRBV4-1; D gene: .; clone size: .; J gene: TRBJ2-7; CDR3 DNA: TGCGCCAGCAGCCAAGATTGGGCCACTTTATACGAGCAGTACTTC; CDR3 protein: CASSQDWATLYEQYF
V gene: TRBV4-2; D gene: TRBD1; clone size: .; J gene: TRBJ1-5; CDR3 DNA: TGTGCCAGCAGCCAAGAGAGAGACAGGGTATTGGGACAGCCCCAGCATTTT; CDR3 protein: CASSQERDRVLGQPQHF
V gene: TRBV6-1; D gene: TRBD1; clone size: .; J gene: TRBJ1-2; CDR3 DNA: TGTGCCAGCAAACCCCGACAGGGGGGAGGCTATGGCTACACCTTC; CDR3 protein: CASKPRQGGGYGYTF
V gene: TRBV27; D gene: TRBD1; clone size: few; J gene: TRBJ1-2; CDR3 DNA: TGTGCCAGCCGCCGGACAGGAGGGTATCATGGCTACACCTTC; CDR3 protein: CASRRTGGYHGYTF
V gene: TRBV27; D gene: TRBD2; clone size: .; J gene: TRBJ2-7; CDR3 DNA: TGTGCCAGCAGGCACCTAGCGGGCCGCTCCTACGAGCAGTACTTC; CDR3 protein: CASRHLAGRSYEQYF
V gene: TRBV4-1; D gene: .; clone size: .; J gene: TRBJ2-7; CDR3 DNA: TGCGCCAGCAGCCAAGATCTTGAGACAGTACAGTACTTC; CDR3 protein: CASSQDLETVQYF
V gene: TRBV6-4; D gene: .; clone size: .; J gene: TRBJ2-1; CDR3 DNA: TGTGCCAGCGCCGGGACTCCCTACAATGAGCAGTTCTTC; CDR3 protein: CASAGTPYNEQFF
V gene: TRBV6-6; D gene: .; clone size: .; J gene: TRBJ2-5; CDR3 DNA: TGTGCCAGCAGTTATAGTTGGGAGACCCAGTACTTC; CDR3 protein: CASSYSWETQYF
V gene: TRBV2; D gene: .; clone size: .; J gene: TRBJ2-3; CDR3 DNA: TGTGCCAGCGAAGAAAAGCCAGGGCCCATAGATACGCAGTATTTT; CDR3 protein: CASEEKPGPIDTQYF
V gene: TRBV11-2; D gene: .; clone size: .; J gene: TRBJ2-5; CDR3 DNA: TGTGCCAGCAGCTCGTCCCGGGACCTTCAAGAGACCCAGTACTTC; CDR3 protein: CASSSSRDLQETQYF
V gene: TRBV27; D gene: .; clone size: .; J gene: TRBJ2-7; CDR3 DNA: TGTGCCAGCAGCCTAGGCCGGGGGCCCTTCTACGAGCAGTACTTC; CDR3 protein: CASSLGRGPFYEQYF
V gene: TRBV28; D gene: TRBD1; clone size: .; J gene: TRBJ2-1; CDR3 DNA: TGTGCCAGCAGTCCCCCCCCGACAGGGGTCACTTACAATGAGCAGTTCTTC; CDR3 protein: CASSPPPTGVTYNEQFF
V gene: TRBV5-1; D gene: .; clone size: .; J gene: TRBJ2-2; CDR3 DNA: TGCGCCAGCAGCTTATTGGTGGCAAACACCGGGGAGCTGTTTTTT; CDR3 protein: CASSLLVANTGELFF
V gene: TRBV11-2; D gene: TRBD2; clone size: .; J gene: TRBJ2-1; CDR3 DNA: TGTGCCAGCAGCTCCTATCCTCAAGCGGGACAGTTCTTC; CDR3 protein: CASSSYPQAGQFF
V gene: TRBV29-1; D gene: .; clone size: .; J gene: TRBJ2-5; CDR3 DNA: TGCAGCGTCACGGTGCAAGAGACCCAGTACTTC; CDR3 protein: CSVTVQETQYF
V gene: TRBV11-2; D gene: TRBD1; clone size: .; J gene: TRBJ1-2; CDR3 DNA: TGTGCCAGCAGCTCAGGGACAGTATATGGCTACACCTTC; CDR3 protein: CASSSGTVYGYTF
V gene: TRBV27; D gene: .; clone size: .; J gene: TRBJ1-5; CDR3 DNA: TGTGCCAGCAGACTAGGCGCCGGTCGGTATAGCAATCAGCCCCAGCATTTT; CDR3 protein: CASRLGAGRYSNQPQHF
V gene: TRBV4-1; D gene: .; clone size: .; J gene: TRBJ2-5; CDR3 DNA: TGCGCCAGCAGCCATATGTTGACCCAAGAGACCCAGTACTTC; CDR3 protein: CASSHMLTQETQYF
V gene: TRBV4-1; D gene: .; clone size: .; J gene: TRBJ2-7; CDR3 DNA: TGCGCCAGCAGCCAACTCATTGACCCCTCTGGGGAGCAGTACTTC; CDR3 protein: CASSQLIDPSGEQYF
V gene: TRBV11-2; D gene: .; clone size: .; J gene: TRBJ2-7; CDR3 DNA: TGTGCCAGCAGCTTAATCCGTGCCTACGAGCAGTACTTC; CDR3 protein: CASSLIRAYEQYF
V gene: TRBV27; D gene: .; clone size: .; J gene: TRBJ2-7; CDR3 DNA: TGTGCCAGCAGTTTTGGGGCAGAGTACGAGCAGTACTTC; CDR3 protein: CASSFGAEYEQYF
V gene: TRBV4-1; D gene: TRBD2; clone size: .; J gene: TRBJ2-2; CDR3 DNA: TGCGCCAGCAGCCTAGCGGGAGGGTACACCGGGGAGCTGTTTTTT; CDR3 protein: CASSLAGGYTGELFF
V gene: TRBV18; D gene: .; clone size: .; J gene: TRBJ2-7; CDR3 DNA: TGTGCCAGCTCACGGGACTACGAGCAGTACTTC; CDR3 protein: CASSRDYEQYF
V gene: TRBV5-8; D gene: .; clone size: .; J gene: TRBJ2-1; CDR3 DNA: TGTGCCAGCAGTCCCGGGGCGGTTACGGTAAATGAGCAGTTCTTC; CDR3 protein: CASSPGAVTVNEQFF
V gene: TRBV13; D gene: .; clone size: .; J gene: TRBJ1-1; CDR3 DNA: TGTGCCAGCAGCTTAGTGGGGGTCCCTGAAGCTTTCTTT; CDR3 protein: CASSLVGVPEAFF
V gene: TRBV28; D gene: TRBD2; clone size: once; J gene: TRBJ2-7; CDR3 DNA: TGTGCCAGTAGGGTTGCGGGAGCCTACGAGCAGTACTTC; CDR3 protein: CASRVAGAYEQYF
V gene: TRBV28; D gene: TRBD1; clone size: .; J gene: TRBJ1-5; CDR3 DNA: TGTGCCAGCAGTCCGAGAGGGGGCGTTCAGCCCCAGCATTTT; CDR3 protein: CASSPRGGVQPQHF
V gene: TRBV27; D gene: .; clone size: .; J gene: TRBJ2-2; CDR3 DNA: TGTGCCAGCAGTTTAACTTCTGGGAGTGGCGTCACCGGGGAGCTGTTTTTT; CDR3 protein: CASSLTSGSGVTGELFF
V gene: TRBV6-5; D gene: .; clone size: .; J gene: TRBJ2-5; CDR3 DNA: TGTGCCAGCAGTTATGGGACGACCCAGTACTTC; CDR3 protein: CASSYGTTQYF
V gene: TRBV4-1; D gene: .; clone size: .; J gene: TRBJ2-7; CDR3 DNA: TGCGCCAGCAGCCAAGCTCACGGCGGAATATACGAGCAGTACTTC; CDR3 protein: CASSQAHGGIYEQYF
V gene: TRBV5-1; D gene: .; clone size: .; J gene: TRBJ1-4; CDR3 DNA: TGCGCCAGCAGCTTGGCCACAGGTGCAACTAATGAAAAACTGTTTTTT; CDR3 protein: CASSLATGATNEKLFF
V gene: TRBV5-3; D gene: .; clone size: .; J gene: TRBJ1-2; CDR3 DNA: TGTGCCAGCAGCCTCGAATCCAACTATGGCTACACCTTC; CDR3 protein: CASSLESNYGYTF